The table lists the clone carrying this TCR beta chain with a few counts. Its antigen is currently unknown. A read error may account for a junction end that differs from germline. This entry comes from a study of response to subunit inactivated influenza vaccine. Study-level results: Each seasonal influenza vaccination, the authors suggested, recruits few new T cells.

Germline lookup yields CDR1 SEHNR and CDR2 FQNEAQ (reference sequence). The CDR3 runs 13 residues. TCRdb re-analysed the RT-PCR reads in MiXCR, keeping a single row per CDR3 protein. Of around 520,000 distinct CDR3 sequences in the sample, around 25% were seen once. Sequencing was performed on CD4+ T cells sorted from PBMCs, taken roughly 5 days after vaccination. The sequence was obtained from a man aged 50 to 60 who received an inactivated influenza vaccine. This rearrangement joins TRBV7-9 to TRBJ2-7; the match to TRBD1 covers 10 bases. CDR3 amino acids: CASSLAGTGVLLF. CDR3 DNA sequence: TGTGCCAGCAGCTTAGCTGGGACAGGGGTGCTTCTTTTC.